Given below is one T cell receptor (beta chain) in context. The data derive from a study of blood T cell repertoires in COVID-19. The CDR3 runs 14 residues. The germline V gene encodes CDR1 LNHDA and CDR2 SQIVND (reference sequence). V gave up 3 bases and J gave up 4 bases; unmatched junction bases: 5. Generated by immunoSEQ multiplex PCR, the TCRdb table keeps only in-frame clones and is missing some. This table has around 150,000 clones, about 86% appearing once. Which cohort a participant joined came from the clinical history participants gave. This chain joins TRBV19 and TRBJ1-2; 7 positions agree with TRBD1. Sequenced material: PBMCs or T cells enriched from blood (not recorded which). The TCR originated in a man aged 50 to 59 who had recovered from COVID-19. The CDR3 DNA reads TGTGCCAGTAGTATTTACAGGGGCGGCTATGGCTACACCTTC. It is translated as CASSIYRGGYGYTF. The full variable domain, completed using reference TRBV19 and TRBJ1-2, is DGGITQSPKYLFRKEGQNVTLSCEQNLNHDAMYWYRQDPGQGLRLIYYSQIVNDFQKGDIAEGYSVSREKKESFPLTVTSAQKNPTAFYLCASSIYRGGYGYTFGSGTRLTVV.